Listed below are T cell receptor beta chains from one sample, sequenced in a study of shared clonotypes between healthy human individuals. This table comes from immunoSEQ multiplex PCR, and its TCRdb copy is limited to in-frame clones, with some not included. Here the sample spans approximately 2.5 million clones, around nine tenths being singletons. The specimen was naive CD4+ T cells sorted from blood. Receptors originate from a young man in good health. CDR3s include the opening cysteine and the closing phenylalanine or tryptophan. The order of the fields is D gene, J gene, clone size, V gene, CDR3 DNA, CDR3 protein. The D gene is left open where the match is weak. The size entry is marked missing in some rows and otherwise reads once, few, many or a size class.

>TRBD2|TRBJ2-1|NA|TRBV18
TGTGCCAGCTCACCATTGGGTCTAGCGGGAGTGTTTAATGAGCAGTTCTTC
CASSPLGLAGVFNEQFF
>NA|TRBJ1-4|NA|TRBV29-1
TGCAGCGTTGAAGCGACGGGGGAAAAACTGTTTTTT
CSVEATGEKLFF
>NA|TRBJ1-6|once|TRBV30
TGTGCCATGGGTAGGACGGCTTTGAATTCACCCCTCCACTTT
CAMGRTALNSPLHF
>NA|TRBJ2-1|NA|TRBV7-2
TGTGCCAGCAGCTTCGGACCGTCCAATGAGCAGTTCTTC
CASSFGPSNEQFF
>TRBD1|TRBJ1-2|NA|TRBV27
TGTGCCAGCAGTCAATTTCAGGGGGCTGGGTATGGCTACACCTTC
CASSQFQGAGYGYTF
>TRBD1|TRBJ1-4|NA|TRBV2
TGTGCCAGCAGTCCCAGGGGGTCTGGTAATGAAAAACTGTTTTTT
CASSPRGSGNEKLFF
>TRBD1|TRBJ1-4|NA|TRBV6-1
TGTGCCAGCAGTGAGACCGGGACAGGGTCCGAAAAACTGTTTTTT
CASSETGTGSEKLFF
>NA|TRBJ2-2|NA|TRBV9
TGTGCCAGCGGGGGACCCAACACCGGGGAGCTGTTTTTT
CASGGPNTGELFF
>NA|TRBJ2-3|NA|TRBV6-1
TGTGCCAGCAGTAGTTCAGATACGCAGTATTTT
CASSSSDTQYF
>NA|TRBJ2-7|NA|TRBV30
TGTGCCTGGAGTGTACGCAGGGCGGACGAGCAGTACTTC
CAWSVRRADEQYF
>TRBD1|TRBJ1-2|NA|TRBV18
TGTGCCAGCTCAGGACAGGAAACCTATGGCTACACCTTC
CASSGQETYGYTF
>TRBD1|TRBJ2-5|NA|TRBV6-5
TGTGCCAGCAGTACCACAGGGGGCGTCCCAGAGACCCAGTACTTC
CASSTTGGVPETQYF
>NA|TRBJ2-2|NA|TRBV19
TGTGCCAGTAGCACTCAGGGGACCGGGGAGCTGTTTTTT
CASSTQGTGELFF